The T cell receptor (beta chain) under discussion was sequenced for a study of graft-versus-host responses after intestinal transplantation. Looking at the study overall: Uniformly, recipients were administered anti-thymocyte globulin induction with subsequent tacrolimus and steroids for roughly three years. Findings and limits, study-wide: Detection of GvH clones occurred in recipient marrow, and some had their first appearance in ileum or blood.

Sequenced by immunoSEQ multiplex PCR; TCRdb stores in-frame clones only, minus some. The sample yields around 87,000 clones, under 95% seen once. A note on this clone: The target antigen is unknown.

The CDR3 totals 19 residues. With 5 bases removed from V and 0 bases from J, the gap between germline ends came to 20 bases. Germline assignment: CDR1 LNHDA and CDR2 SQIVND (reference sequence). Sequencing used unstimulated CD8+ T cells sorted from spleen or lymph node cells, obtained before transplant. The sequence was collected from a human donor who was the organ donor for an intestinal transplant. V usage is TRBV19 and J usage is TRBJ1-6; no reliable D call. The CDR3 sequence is CASSPGSGMFSSYNSPLHF. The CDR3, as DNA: TGTGCCAGTAGTCCCGGATCGGGGATGTTCAGCTCCTATAATTCACCCCTCCACTTT.